These 29 T cell receptor beta chains came from one sample sequenced in a study of blood T cell repertoires in COVID-19. The method was immunoSEQ multiplex PCR; TCRdb's version includes in-frame clones alone and lacks a portion of them. The data show over 35,000 clones, about 86% seen once. The material sequenced was peripheral blood. These receptors were obtained from a human donor with acute or convalescent COVID-19. The donor label of this sample is uncertain.

V gene TRBV3-1 (or the pseudogene TRBV3-2) combines with J gene TRBJ2-1, with 10 bases that match TRBD1. CDR1 is LGHDT, CDR2 YNNKEL, per germline (reference sequence). The CDR3 has 15 residues. V dropped 2 bases and J dropped 5; count of bases not matched to a gene: 3. CDR3 region: CASSQRQGADNEQFF. Written as DNA, the CDR3 is TGTGCCAGCAGCCAAAGACAGGGGGCCGACAATGAGCAGTTCTTC.

The chain combines TRBV15 with TRBJ2-7; no definite D call. The CDR3 is 14 residues long. Trimming shortened V by 6 bases and J by 4 bases, and 16 bases separated the two germline ends. Germline CDR1 LNHNV, CDR2 YYDKDF (reference sequence). CDR3 sequence: CATRDYRSSYEQYF. CDR3 nucleotide sequence: TGTGCCACCAGGGATTATCGGAGTTCTTACGAGCAGTACTTC.

This chain joins TRBV27 and TRBJ2-7; D possibly corresponds to TRBD2 (6 bases). Germline V gene data show CDR1 as MNHEY and CDR2 as SMNVEV (reference sequence). V lost 5 bases to trimming and J lost 4 bases, with 18 bases between them. The CDR3 has 15 residues. CDR3 region: CASSLKIGTGYEQYF. The CDR3 DNA is TGTGCCAGCAGTCTTAAGATAGGGACTGGTTACGAGCAGTACTTC.

The chain has TRBV6-2 or TRBV6-3 and TRBJ2-7, with 7 bases lining up with TRBD1. Germline loops: CDR1 MNHEY, CDR2 SVGEGT. CDR3 length: 20 residues. The trim removed 6 bases at V and 4 bases at J, leaving 27 bases unmatched. The CDR3, as DNA: TGTGCCAGCAGCCCCCCCACCGACAGGGTAGTCGTCGGGAAAGGGTACGAGCAGTACTTC. Translated: CASSPPTDRVVVGKGYEQYF.

The chain has TRBV2 and TRBJ2-7; 10 bases line up with TRBD2. V lost 6 bases to trimming and J lost 5 bases; unmatched junction nucleotides: 7. The CDR3 consists of 14 residues. CDR1 and CDR2 from the germline V gene are SNHLY and FYNNEI. CDR3 nucleotides: TGTGCCAGCAGAACGGGACTAGCGATAGACGAGCAGTACTTC. This gives the protein CASRTGLAIDEQYF.

The chain couples TRBV7-9 to TRBJ2-2, with TRBD1 matching over 7 bases. The junction had 14 bases not matched to a gene; V was cut back by 9 bases and J by 10 bases. The CDR3 has 14 residues. The germline CDR1 and CDR2 sequences are SEHNR and FQNEAQ (reference sequence). As DNA, the CDR3 is TGTGCCAGTCCTATGACAGGGTCCGTGCAGGAGCTGTTTTTT. Its translation: CASPMTGSVQELFF.

CDR3 sequence reads: CASSQGRGTGRGYTF. CDR3 DNA sequence: TGTGCCAGCAGCCAAGGTCGCGGGACAGGAAGGGGCTACACCTTC. The V gene is TRBV3-1 (or the pseudogene TRBV3-2), the J gene TRBJ1-2; 8 bases align to TRBD1. Germline CDR1 reads LGHDT; CDR2 reads YNNKEL (reference sequence). Germline trimming cut 1 base from V and 8 bases from J; bases unmatched to any gene: 9. This CDR3 spans 15 amino acids.

This chain joins TRBV5-1 and TRBJ1-5; 7 nucleotides align to TRBD1. This CDR3 has 14 residues. Germline assignment: CDR1 SGHRS and CDR2 YFSETQ. V gave up 3 bases and J gave up 2 bases; unmatched junction bases: 2. The CDR3 nucleotides are TGCGCCAGCAGCTCTGGACAGGGCAATCAGCCCCAGCATTTT. This encodes CASSSGQGNQPQHF.

This clone was seen a handful of times. J is TRBJ2-3 and V is TRBV19; D is perhaps TRBD2 (7 bases). The V gene's germline CDR1 is LNHDA and CDR2 SQIVND (reference sequence). This CDR3 is built from 16 residues. Trimming removed 5 bases from V and 4 bases from J, with 19 bases in between. The CDR3 is CASSPPVGGAADTQYF. The CDR3 DNA reads TGTGCCAGTAGTCCGCCGGTAGGGGGGGCGGCAGATACGCAGTATTTT.

The J gene is TRBJ1-5, the V gene TRBV5-6, with 10 bases fitting TRBD1. Per the germline V gene, CDR1 is SGHDT and CDR2 is YYEEEE. The CDR3 sequence is 15 residues long. V trimming: 4 bases; J trimming: 7 bases; junction bases outside the gene matches: 8. The CDR3 is CASSPAGTGDQPQHF. The CDR3 bases are TGTGCCAGCAGCCCCGCCGGGACAGGGGACCAGCCCCAGCATTTT.

This chain connects TRBV27 to TRBJ2-5; D perhaps matches TRBD2 (5 bases). V lost 0 bases to trimming and J lost 4 bases, with 9 bases between them. The CDR3 length is 14 residues. CDR1 MNHEY and CDR2 SMNVEV come from the germline V gene (reference sequence). The CDR3 nucleotides are TGTGCCAGCAGTTTATCTTGGGGAGTAGAGACCCAGTACTTC. Protein: CASSLSWGVETQYF.

The J gene is TRBJ1-2, the V gene TRBV7-9, with unresolved D. The CDR3 is 15 residues long. V lost 2 bases and J 3 bases, leaving 13 bases between the germline ends. Germline CDR1 SEHNR, CDR2 FQNEAQ (reference sequence). The DNA of the CDR3 is TGTGCCAGCAGCTTATCCGGGGATAGGTACTATGGCTACACCTTC. Translating it yields CASSLSGDRYYGYTF.

The rearrangement uses TRBV19 and TRBJ1-5; 8 nucleotides agree with TRBD1. Trimming at V came to 8 bases and at J to 6 bases, leaving 12 bases not matched to a gene. CDR1 and CDR2 from the germline V gene are LNHDA and SQIVND (reference sequence). The CDR3 loop spans 15 amino acids. The CDR3 nucleotides read TGTGCCAGTGCCCGGACAGGGCAGCGTCGTCAGCCCCAGCATTTT. Its protein product is CASARTGQRRQPQHF.

This clone has more than one count but fewer than ten. The rearrangement links TRBV7-9 to TRBJ2-2; D is uncertain. CDR1 SEHNR and CDR2 FQNEAQ come from the germline V gene (reference sequence). V was cut by 10 bases and J by 7 bases, with 7 bases left in between. This CDR3 is built from 10 residues. The CDR3 DNA reads as TGTGCCACCCTCGGCGGGGAGCTGTTTTTT. This translates into CATLGGELFF. Supplemented by reference TRBV7-9 and TRBJ2-2, the full variable domain reads DTGVSQNPRHKITKRGQNVTFRCDPISEHNRLYWYRQTLGQGPEFLTYFQNEAQLEKSRLLSDRFSAERPKGSFSTLEIQRTEQGDSAMYLCATLGGELFFGEGSRLTVL.

This clone was counted only a few times. V gene TRBV27 combines with J gene TRBJ2-7, with 10 bases fitting TRBD2. V trimming: 5 bases; J trimming: 3 bases; junction bases outside the gene matches: 10. CDR1 is MNHEY, CDR2 SMNVEV, per germline (reference sequence). This CDR3 has 16 residues. CDR3 nucleotides: TGTGCCAGCAGTCCACGTGGACTAGCGGAGAACTACGAGCAGTACTTC. Translated: CASSPRGLAENYEQYF.

This chain links TRBV5-1 with TRBJ1-2; D possibly corresponds to TRBD1 (6 bases). Germline V gene lookup returns CDR1 SGHRS and CDR2 YFSETQ. The germline V and J ends were trimmed by 2 bases and 3 bases, with 11 bases remaining between them. This CDR3 spans 14 amino acids. The CDR3 is CASSLDRTDYGYTF. As DNA, the CDR3 is TGCGCCAGCAGCTTAGACAGGACTGACTATGGCTACACCTTC.

The genes are TRBV30 and TRBJ2-2; D is perhaps TRBD2 (7 bases). The CDR3 is 14 residues long. V lost 2 bases and J lost 4, with 11 bases in between. Germline CDR1 is GTSNPN and CDR2 is SVGIG (reference sequence). The CDR3 DNA reads TGTGCCTGGAGTAAGGGGGGGGGCACCGGGGAGCTGTTTTTT. Its translation is CAWSKGGGTGELFF.

As DNA, the CDR3 is TGTGCCATCAGTGAATCAGAACGGGACAGGGGGACCTGGGGGAACACTGAAGCTTTCTTT. Amino acids: CAISESERDRGTWGNTEAFF. The gene calls are TRBV10-3 and TRBJ1-1; 11 bases agree with TRBD1. Germline loops: CDR1 ENHRY, CDR2 SYGVKD. Germline trimming cut 3 bases from V and 1 base from J; bases unmatched to any gene: 16. CDR3 length: 20 amino acids.

V is TRBV20-1 and J is TRBJ2-7; TRBD2 aligns across 7 bases. This CDR3 is built from 16 residues. Germline values: CDR1 DFQATT, CDR2 SNEGSKA (reference sequence). The junction had 12 bases not matched to a gene; V was cut back by 3 bases and J by 1 base. The CDR3, as DNA: TGCAGTGCTAGTCTACCGGGACTACTCCTTTCCTACGAGCAGTACTTC. As protein: CSASLPGLLLSYEQYF.

The chain employs TRBV6-2 or TRBV6-3 and TRBJ1-5; TRBD1 aligns across 7 bases. After removal of 0 bases from V and 4 bases from J, the junction contained 21 bases not matched to a gene. This CDR3 is 21 amino acids long. The germline V gene has CDR1 MNHEY and CDR2 SVGEGT. This CDR3 is CASSYSMIRDRLNPGNQPQHF. Here the CDR3 DNA reads TGTGCCAGCAGTTACTCGATGATCCGGGACAGACTAAACCCCGGGAATCAGCCCCAGCATTTT.

V is TRBV7-2 and J is TRBJ1-3; no definite D call. The CDR3 is 15 amino acids. V shed 6 bases and J shed 3 bases, with 15 bases lying between them. From germline, CDR1 is SGHTA and CDR2 FQGNSA. CDR3 DNA: TGTGCCAGCAGTACCCCGGGCGCGGGTGGAAACACCATATATTTT. It codes for CASSTPGAGGNTIYF. The variable domain in full, with the rest retrieved from reference TRBV7-2 and TRBJ1-3, is GAGVSQSPSNKVTEKGKDVELRCDPISGHTALYWYRQSLGQGLEFLIYFQGNSAPDKSGLPSDRFSAERTGGSVSTLTIQRTQQEDSAVYLCASSTPGAGGNTIYFGEGSWLTVV.

This chain uses TRBV28 with TRBJ1-2; D is ambiguous. Trimming removed 1 base from V and 7 bases from J, with 10 bases in between. From germline, CDR1 is MDHEN and CDR2 SYDVKM. The CDR3 contains 13 residues. The CDR3 DNA reads TGTGCCAGCAGTTTATACAGCCTTGGTGGCTACACCTTC. Translating gives CASSLYSLGGYTF.

The chain joins TRBV7-8 to TRBJ1-1; D perhaps matches TRBD1 (6 bases). Germline CDR1 reads SGHVS; CDR2 reads FQNEAQ. Trimming cost V 3 bases and J 0 bases, with 17 bases left between them. The CDR3 contains 17 residues. As DNA, the CDR3 is TGTGCCAGCAGCTTCAGGGGTCCTCAGGTCTTGAACACTGAAGCTTTCTTT. Encoded protein: CASSFRGPQVLNTEAFF. Variable domain in full (rest from reference TRBV7-8 and TRBJ1-1): GAGVSQSPRYKVAKRGQDVALRCDPISGHVSLFWYQQALGQGPEFLTYFQNEAQLDKSGLPSDRFFAERPEGSVSTLKIQRTQQEDSAVYLCASSFRGPQVLNTEAFFGQGTRLTVV.

The chain carries TRBV5-6 and TRBJ1-1; D is unresolved. V shed 2 bases and J shed 0 bases, with 8 bases lying between them. The CDR3 spans 14 residues. CDR1 is SGHDT, CDR2 YYEEEE, per germline. CDR3 in DNA: TGTGCCAGCAGCTTACAGTACATGAACACTGAAGCTTTCTTT. This sequence encodes CASSLQYMNTEAFF.

V is TRBV4-2 and J is TRBJ1-6; D not certain. The V gene's germline CDR1 is LGHNA and CDR2 YNFKEQ. CDR3 size: 15 residues. V dropped 1 base and J dropped 8 bases, with 12 bases sitting between them. CDR3 sequence (DNA): TGTGCCAGCAGCCAAGGCGAGGGTGTGGATTCACCCCTCCACTTT. Translating gives CASSQGEGVDSPLHF.

Written as DNA, the CDR3 is TGCGCCAGCAGCCAAGGTATCCTGACAGGGGATAACTACGAGCAGTACTTC. Encoded protein: CASSQGILTGDNYEQYF. The rearrangement uses TRBV4-1 and TRBJ2-7; 8 positions match TRBD1. The CDR3 contains 17 residues. Germline CDR1 is MGHRA and CDR2 is YSYEKL. The V segment lost 1 base and the J segment 3 bases; nucleotides outside the gene matches: 11.

V gene TRBV4-1 combines with J gene TRBJ2-7, with TRBD2 matching over 9 bases. CDR3 length: 15 amino acids. Trimming removed 3 bases from V and 0 bases from J; junction bases left unmatched: 3. Germline assignment: CDR1 MGHRA and CDR2 YSYEKL. The CDR3 is CASSQIAGASYEQYF. CDR3 bases: TGCGCCAGCAGCCAGATAGCGGGGGCCTCCTACGAGCAGTACTTC.

This chain joins TRBV4-1 and TRBJ2-3; D gene unclear. CDR3 length: 14 residues. CDR1 is MGHRA and CDR2 is YSYEKL in the germline V gene. V dropped 0 bases and J dropped 4 bases, with 8 bases sitting between them. CDR3 sequence (DNA): TGCGCCAGCAGCCAAGAAGGCAGGCCAGATACGCAGTATTTT. Its protein product is CASSQEGRPDTQYF.

This clone appeared a few times. The rearrangement uses TRBV6-5 and TRBJ1-6, with TRBD1 as a possible D gene (6 bases). CDR1 is MNHEY and CDR2 is SVGAGI in the germline V gene. The CDR3 runs 15 residues. The V end was cut by 10 bases, the J end by 2 bases, with 15 bases between. CDR3 nucleotide sequence: TGTGCCACCCTGACGGACAGAACCTATAATTCACCCCTCCACTTT. It translates to CATLTDRTYNSPLHF.